Below are 3 T cell receptor beta chains sequenced from a single sample in a study of cytomegalovirus exposure and HLA in healthy donors. The PCR ran on 60 Vbeta and 13 Jbeta primers. The data were produced by immunoSEQ multiplex PCR, yet TCRdb's version contains in-frame clones alone and is incomplete. The sample shows some 110,000 clones, about 70% of them seen only once. The material sequenced was PBMCs. The receptors were gathered from a man younger than 45 in good health and CMV-seropositive.

This chain connects TRBV10-1 to TRBJ2-1; 9 nucleotides match TRBD2. Germline V gene lookup returns CDR1 WNHNN and CDR2 SYGVQD (reference sequence). Trimming removed 0 bases from V and 4 bases from J; junction bases left unmatched: 4. The CDR3 runs 16 residues. The CDR3 loop is CASSESASGDYNEQFF. The CDR3 DNA reads as TGCGCCAGCAGTGAGTCAGCTAGCGGGGATTACAATGAGCAGTTCTTC.

This sequence joins TRBV9 and TRBJ1-3; 8 bases are shared with TRBD1. The CDR3 runs 15 residues. V shed 4 bases, J shed 3 bases, and the junction held 6 bases outside the gene matches. Germline V gene sequence: CDR1 SGDLS, CDR2 YYNGEE. The CDR3 here is CASSLTGASGNTIYF. CDR3 DNA: TGTGCCAGCAGCCTGACAGGGGCCAGTGGAAACACCATATATTTT.

This clone has a single count. The chain recombines TRBV19 with TRBJ2-7; perhaps TRBD2 as D (5 bases). V lost 5 bases and J lost 2, with 16 bases in between. Germline V gives CDR1 LNHDA, CDR2 SQIVND (reference sequence). CDR3 length: 15 amino acids. The CDR3 region is CASSFGPGGAYEQYF. Here the CDR3 DNA reads TGTGCCAGTAGTTTCGGTCCCGGAGGTGCCTACGAGCAGTACTTC.